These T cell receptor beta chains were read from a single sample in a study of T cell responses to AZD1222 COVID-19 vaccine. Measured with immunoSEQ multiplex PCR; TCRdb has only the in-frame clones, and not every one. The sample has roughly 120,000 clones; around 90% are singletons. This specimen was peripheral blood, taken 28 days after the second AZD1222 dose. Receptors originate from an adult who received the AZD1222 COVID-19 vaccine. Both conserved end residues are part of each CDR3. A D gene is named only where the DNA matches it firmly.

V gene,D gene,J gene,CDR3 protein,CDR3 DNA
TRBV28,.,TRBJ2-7,CASSLVGSSNYEQYF,TGTGCCAGCAGTTTAGTGGGGAGCTCCAATTACGAGCAGTACTTC
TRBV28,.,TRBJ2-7,CASSQGAGSPYEQYF,TGTGCCAGCAGCCAAGGTGCAGGGAGTCCCTACGAGCAGTACTTC
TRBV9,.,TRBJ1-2,CASSIEHHGYTF,TGTGCCAGCAGCATAGAGCATCATGGCTACACCTTC
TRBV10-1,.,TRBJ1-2,CASSDARLRYGYTF,TGCGCCAGCAGTGATGCAAGACTCCGCTATGGCTACACCTTC
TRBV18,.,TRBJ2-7,CASSREGVGYEQYF,TGTGCCAGCTCACGGGAGGGGGTCGGCTACGAGCAGTACTTC
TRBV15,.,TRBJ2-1,CATLSLVNNEQFF,TGTGCCACTCTCTCCCTGGTCAACAATGAGCAGTTCTTC
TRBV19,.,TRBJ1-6,CASIGRDNSPLHF,TGTGCCAGTATCGGCAGGGACAATTCACCCCTCCACTTT
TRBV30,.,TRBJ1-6,CAWSVGLSDSGSPLHF,TGTGCCTGGAGTGTAGGGTTGTCCGACTCAGGATCACCCCTCCACTTT
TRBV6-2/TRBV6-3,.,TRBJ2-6,CASSNTGRGANVLTF,TGTGCCAGCAGTAATACAGGACGCGGGGCCAACGTCCTGACTTTC
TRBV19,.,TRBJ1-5,CASSPRAGGNQPQHF,TGTGCCAGTAGCCCCAGGGCCGGAGGCAATCAGCCCCAGCATTTT